The 27 T cell receptor beta chains below were found in one sample sequenced in a study of response to subunit inactivated influenza vaccine. A single record per CDR3 protein comes from TCRdb applying MiXCR to the RT-PCR reads. Of 430,000 or so distinct CDR3 sequences detected, 11% appear once; the ten largest clones hold more than 10%. The source material was PBMCs from blood, sampled roughly 6 weeks after vaccination. Receptor source: a man over 45 who received an inactivated influenza vaccine.

A few counts support this clonotype. This chain links TRBV7-2 with TRBJ2-1; TRBD1 matches 11 bases. The ends lost 6 bases at V and 6 bases at J; junction bases unmatched: 7. The germline gives CDR1 SGHTA, CDR2 FQGNSA. This CDR3 is 15 amino acids long. Written as DNA, the CDR3 is TGTGCCAGCAGATCCGGGACAGGGGGAGTCAATGAGCAGTTCTTC. Translated: CASRSGTGGVNEQFF.

The chain carries TRBV20-1 and TRBJ2-3, with 9 nucleotides matching TRBD2. J was trimmed by 2 bases and V by 6 bases; bases with no gene match: 9. This CDR3 contains 15 residues. The germline gives CDR1 DFQATT, CDR2 SNEGSKA (reference sequence). CDR3 nucleotides: TGCAGTGCCCCGGGACTAGCCACGAACACAGATACGCAGTATTTT. Its protein product is CSAPGLATNTDTQYF.

In this sample, this clonotype turned up a few times. The rearrangement uses TRBV20-1 and TRBJ1-6, with 9 bases matching TRBD1. Germline loops: CDR1 DFQATT, CDR2 SNEGSKA (reference sequence). The CDR3 totals 14 residues. The V and J ends lost 8 bases and 9 bases, in that order; junction bases with no gene match: 11. CDR3: CSPDLGQGTSPLHF. The CDR3 DNA follows: TGCAGTCCTGATTTGGGACAGGGTACTTCACCCCTCCACTTT.

This chain uses TRBV11-2 with TRBJ2-7, with TRBD2 matching 12 bases. There are 16 residues in the CDR3. Losses at the gene ends were 1 base for V and 7 bases for J; bases not matched to a gene: 8. Germline-derived CDR1 and CDR2 are SGHAT and FQNNGV. As DNA, the CDR3 is TGTGCCAGCAGCTTAGGATCTAGCGGGAGGGCCAGAGAGCAGTACTTC. Its translation: CASSLGSSGRAREQYF.

V gene TRBV7-9 combines with J gene TRBJ1-1; maybe TRBD1 (5 bases). CDR1 and CDR2 from the germline V gene are SEHNR and FQNEAQ (reference sequence). V was shortened by 8 bases and J by 4 bases, with 17 bases between the two germline ends. The CDR3 runs to 14 residues. CDR3 protein: CASLIGGSATEAFF. In DNA, the CDR3 is TGTGCCAGCCTGATCGGGGGTTCGGCCACTGAAGCTTTCTTT.

This clonotype was seen only a few times. The genes are TRBV10-3 and TRBJ2-5, with TRBD1 matching 12 bases. This CDR3 region has 13 residues. Germline-derived CDR1 and CDR2 are ENHRY and SYGVKD. The V gene end was trimmed by 10 bases and the J gene end by 3 bases; junction bases not matched to a gene: 3. DNA for the CDR3: TGTGCCACCGGGACAGGGGGCAAAGAGACCCAGTACTTC. It yields the protein CATGTGGKETQYF.

This clonotype was observed many times. The chain carries TRBV12-3 or TRBV12-4 and TRBJ2-2; no firm D call. CDR3 length equals 12 residues. V lost 8 bases to trimming and J lost 3 bases, with 7 bases between them. Written as DNA, the CDR3 is TGTGCCAGCTGGATGCACACCGGGGAGCTGTTTTTT. This sequence encodes CASWMHTGELFF.

In this sample, this clonotype turned up many times. The chain joins TRBV5-1 to TRBJ2-7; 8 positions agree with TRBD2. The J segment lost 3 bases and the V segment lost 1 base, leaving 3 bases of the junction unmatched. Germline CDR1 and CDR2: SGHRS and YFSETQ. The CDR3 length is 14 residues. CDR3 protein: CASSLLAGNYEQYF. The CDR3 DNA sequence: TGCGCCAGCAGCTTGTTAGCGGGGAACTACGAGCAGTACTTC.

There are many counts of this clonotype. The rearrangement uses TRBV7-2 and TRBJ2-7; 11 bases are shared with TRBD1. With V trimmed by 6 bases and J by 6 bases, 10 bases remained unmatched. This CDR3 is 15 amino acids long. Germline V CDR1 and CDR2: SGHTA, FQGNSA. In nucleotides, the CDR3 is TGTGCCAGCAGTTATACCGGGACAGGGGGACGCGAGCAGTACTTC. Its translation: CASSYTGTGGREQYF. The full variable domain, its missing parts supplied by reference TRBV7-2 and TRBJ2-7, is GAGVSQSPSNKVTEKGKDVELRCDPISGHTALYWYRQSLGQGLEFLIYFQGNSAPDKSGLPSDRFSAERTGGSVSTLTIQRTQQEDSAVYLCASSYTGTGGREQYFGPGTRLTVT.

The sample holds many counts of this clonotype. Mismatch with germline at one junction end may stem from a read error. The rearrangement uses TRBV11-2 and TRBJ2-7; weak D call: TRBD2 (6 bases). The length of the CDR3 is 13 residues. Germline CDR1 reads SGHAT; CDR2 reads FQNNGV. CDR3 amino acids: CASSLGGEYEQYF. DNA for the CDR3: TGCGCCAGCAGCTTGGGGGGAGAATACGAGCAGTACTTC.

The chain recombines TRBV3-1 with TRBJ2-2; D call uncertain. CDR3 length: 13 residues. The V end was cut by 3 bases, the J end by 7 bases, with 9 bases between. Germline V lookup: CDR1 LGHDT, CDR2 YNNKEL (reference sequence). In DNA, the CDR3 is TGTGCCAGCAGCCAGGCAGGCCACGGGGAGCTGTTTTTT. Translated, it gives CASSQAGHGELFF.

This clonotype came up many times. The chain links TRBV7-8 to TRBJ2-7; the D gene is possibly TRBD2 (6 bases). The CDR3 is 15 amino acids. V lost 5 bases and J 4 bases, leaving 18 bases between the germline ends. Germline CDR1 SGHVS, CDR2 FQNEAQ. The DNA for the CDR3 is TGTGCCAGCAGCACGTTCTCGACTAGGTTATACGAGCAGTACTTC. Protein sequence: CASSTFSTRLYEQYF.

This clonotype has only a few counts. This chain connects TRBV4-2 to TRBJ1-2; 9 nucleotides match TRBD1. This CDR3 has 14 residues. Germline CDR1 reads LGHNA; CDR2 reads YNFKEQ. V gave up 1 base and J gave up 7 bases; unmatched junction bases: 4. The CDR3: CASSQVSTGGGYTF. The CDR3 DNA is TGTGCCAGCAGCCAAGTCTCGACAGGGGGTGGCTACACCTTC.

This clonotype was recorded many times. Here the CDR3 reads CASSFLGLSSGNTIYF. The CDR3 DNA is TGTGCCAGCAGCTTCCTCGGATTAAGCTCTGGAAACACCATATATTTT. This chain links TRBV5-6 with TRBJ1-3; D is ambiguous. The germline V gene has CDR1 SGHDT and CDR2 YYEEEE. The CDR3 sequence is 16 residues long. Trimming pared 2 bases from V and 0 bases from J, leaving 12 bases between. Full variable domain (remainder filled in from reference TRBV5-6 and TRBJ1-3): DAGVTQSPTHLIKTRGQQVTLRCSPKSGHDTVSWYQQALGQGPQFIFQYYEEEERQRGNFPDRFSGHQFPNYSSELNVNALLLGDSALYLCASSFLGLSSGNTIYFGEGSWLTVV.

This clonotype has more than one count but fewer than ten. This chain links TRBV7-9 with TRBJ2-7, with 7 bases that match TRBD2. Germline trimming cut 1 base from V and 7 bases from J; bases unmatched to any gene: 10. This CDR3 is 15 amino acids long. The germline CDR1 and CDR2 sequences are SEHNR and FQNEAQ (reference sequence). CDR3 residues: CASSLVAGTSGEQYF. The CDR3 DNA sequence: TGTGCCAGCAGCTTAGTAGCGGGCACCTCCGGAGAGCAGTACTTC.

The chain combines TRBV3-1 with TRBJ2-7, with 10 bases identical to TRBD2. CDR1 and CDR2 (germline): LGHDT, YNNKEL (reference sequence). This CDR3 comprises 14 residues. V shed 5 bases, J shed 6 bases, and the junction held 7 bases outside the gene matches. CDR3 in DNA: TGTGCCAGCAGCGGAGCGGGAGGGGTTGTCGAGCAGTACTTC. Translating it yields CASSGAGGVVEQYF.

This clonotype came up a few times. The gene calls are TRBV7-9 and TRBJ2-3; D uncertain. The CDR3 runs 15 residues. Germline CDR1 is SEHNR and CDR2 is FQNEAQ (reference sequence). Trimming took off 5 bases at V and 1 base at J, with 13 bases between the two ends. CDR3 sequence reads: CASSRPHGGTDTQYF. The CDR3 DNA sequence: TGTGCCAGCAGCCGACCCCACGGAGGCACAGATACGCAGTATTTT.

This chain joins TRBV6-2 or TRBV6-3 and TRBJ1-3; the D is unclear. V lost 8 bases and J lost 0, with 8 bases in between. CDR3 length: 13 residues. Germline assignment: CDR1 MNHEY and CDR2 SVGEGT. The CDR3: CASCLSSGNTIYF. The CDR3, as DNA: TGTGCCAGCTGCCTCTCCTCTGGAAACACCATATATTTT.

This clonotype occurred a few times. The CDR3 coding sequence is TGTGCCAGCAGCTTGATGATAGCGGGGGGGCTCGCCGGGGAGCTGTTTTTT. This gives the protein CASSLMIAGGLAGELFF. The rearrangement joins TRBV5-4 to TRBJ2-2; TRBD2 agrees at 11 bases. Germline CDR1 and CDR2: SGHNT and YYREEE (reference sequence). The CDR3 consists of 17 residues. Unmatched junction bases numbered 8, after V lost 1 base and J lost 6 bases. The whole variable domain, remainder taken from reference TRBV5-4 and TRBJ2-2, is ETGVTQSPTHLIKTRGQQVTLRCSSQSGHNTVSWYQQALGQGPQFIFQYYREEENGRGNFPPRFSGLQFPNYSSELNVNALELDDSALYLCASSLMIAGGLAGELFFGEGSRLTVL.

The chain carries TRBV7-2 and TRBJ2-1, with a tentative D call TRBD2 (7 bases). The CDR3 is 16 amino acids. Germline CDR1 SGHTA, CDR2 FQGNSA. Between the trimmed V and J ends, which lost 2 bases and 7 bases, there was a span of 18 bases. The CDR3 coding sequence is TGTGCCAGCAGCTTAATGAGTGGGGGGGCGAGGAATGAGCAGTTCTTC. It is translated as CASSLMSGGARNEQFF.

This clonotype occurred many times. The chain employs TRBV20-1 and TRBJ2-7; 7 bases match TRBD1. This CDR3 region has 12 residues. Germline CDR1 reads DFQATT; CDR2 reads SNEGSKA (reference sequence). J was trimmed by 3 bases and V by 6 bases; bases with no gene match: 5. The CDR3, as DNA: TGCAGTGCCCGACAGGGCCACTACGAGCAGTACTTC. This translates into CSARQGHYEQYF.

This clonotype showed up just a few times. The J gene is TRBJ2-2, the V gene TRBV4-1; D is uncertain. The V end lost 4 bases, the J end lost 3 bases, and 15 bases lay between the germline ends. The CDR3 loop spans 16 amino acids. Looked up from germline, CDR1 is MGHRA and CDR2 is YSYEKL. CDR3 sequence (DNA): TGCGCCAGCAGCCCTCGTAGTTGGCCGGACACCGGGGAGCTGTTTTTT. Protein: CASSPRSWPDTGELFF.

The sample holds a few counts of this clonotype. The chain recombines TRBV5-1 with TRBJ2-3; 13 nucleotides line up with TRBD2. Germline CDR1 and CDR2: SGHRS and YFSETQ. The ends lost 2 bases at V and 2 bases at J; junction bases unmatched: 11. The CDR3 totals 19 residues. The CDR3 loop is CASSFSRTSGGATTDTQYF. As DNA, the CDR3 is TGCGCCAGCAGCTTTTCGAGGACTAGCGGGGGAGCGACCACAGATACGCAGTATTTT.

The chain carries TRBV5-1 and TRBJ2-7; TRBD1 matches 11 bases. Trimming removed 4 bases from V and 5 bases from J; junction bases left unmatched: 14. The germline V gene encodes CDR1 SGHRS and CDR2 YFSETQ. This CDR3 comprises 17 residues. The CDR3: CASSPAPLRTGGNEQYF. Written as DNA, the CDR3 is TGCGCCAGCAGCCCCGCTCCCCTCCGGACAGGGGGCAACGAGCAGTACTTC.

This clonotype was observed a few times. The chain has TRBV6-1 and TRBJ1-1, with 8 bases fitting TRBD1. The V and J ends lost 7 bases and 4 bases, in that order; junction bases with no gene match: 8. CDR1 is MNHNS and CDR2 is SASEGT in the germline V gene. The CDR3 sequence is 14 residues long. The CDR3 protein is CASTPDRVGTEAFF. CDR3 bases: TGTGCCAGCACCCCGGACAGGGTGGGCACTGAAGCTTTCTTT.

This clonotype was counted ten times or more. The chain recombines TRBV7-9 with TRBJ2-1; 7 bases match TRBD2. J lost 14 bases, V lost 4 bases, and 11 bases had no gene match. The CDR3 totals 13 residues. The V gene's germline CDR1 is SEHNR and CDR2 FQNEAQ (reference sequence). The CDR3 loop is CASSSNQRLAEFF. The CDR3 bases are TGTGCCAGCAGCTCTAATCAGAGACTAGCCGAGTTCTTC. The full variable domain, with the rest looked up from reference TRBV7-9 and TRBJ2-1, is DTGVSQNPRHKITKRGQNVTFRCDPISEHNRLYWYRQTLGQGPEFLTYFQNEAQLEKSRLLSDRFSAERPKGSFSTLEIQRTEQGDSAMYLCASSSNQRLAEFFGPGTRLTVL.

This chain joins TRBV7-9 and TRBJ2-3; TRBD2 agrees at 8 bases. The CDR3 runs 15 residues. Unmatched junction bases numbered 10, after V lost 8 bases and J lost 3 bases. Germline values: CDR1 SEHNR, CDR2 FQNEAQ (reference sequence). For the CDR3, the DNA is TGTGCCAGCCCGCGCCCACTAGCGGCGACAGATACGCAGTATTTT. This gives the protein CASPRPLAATDTQYF.